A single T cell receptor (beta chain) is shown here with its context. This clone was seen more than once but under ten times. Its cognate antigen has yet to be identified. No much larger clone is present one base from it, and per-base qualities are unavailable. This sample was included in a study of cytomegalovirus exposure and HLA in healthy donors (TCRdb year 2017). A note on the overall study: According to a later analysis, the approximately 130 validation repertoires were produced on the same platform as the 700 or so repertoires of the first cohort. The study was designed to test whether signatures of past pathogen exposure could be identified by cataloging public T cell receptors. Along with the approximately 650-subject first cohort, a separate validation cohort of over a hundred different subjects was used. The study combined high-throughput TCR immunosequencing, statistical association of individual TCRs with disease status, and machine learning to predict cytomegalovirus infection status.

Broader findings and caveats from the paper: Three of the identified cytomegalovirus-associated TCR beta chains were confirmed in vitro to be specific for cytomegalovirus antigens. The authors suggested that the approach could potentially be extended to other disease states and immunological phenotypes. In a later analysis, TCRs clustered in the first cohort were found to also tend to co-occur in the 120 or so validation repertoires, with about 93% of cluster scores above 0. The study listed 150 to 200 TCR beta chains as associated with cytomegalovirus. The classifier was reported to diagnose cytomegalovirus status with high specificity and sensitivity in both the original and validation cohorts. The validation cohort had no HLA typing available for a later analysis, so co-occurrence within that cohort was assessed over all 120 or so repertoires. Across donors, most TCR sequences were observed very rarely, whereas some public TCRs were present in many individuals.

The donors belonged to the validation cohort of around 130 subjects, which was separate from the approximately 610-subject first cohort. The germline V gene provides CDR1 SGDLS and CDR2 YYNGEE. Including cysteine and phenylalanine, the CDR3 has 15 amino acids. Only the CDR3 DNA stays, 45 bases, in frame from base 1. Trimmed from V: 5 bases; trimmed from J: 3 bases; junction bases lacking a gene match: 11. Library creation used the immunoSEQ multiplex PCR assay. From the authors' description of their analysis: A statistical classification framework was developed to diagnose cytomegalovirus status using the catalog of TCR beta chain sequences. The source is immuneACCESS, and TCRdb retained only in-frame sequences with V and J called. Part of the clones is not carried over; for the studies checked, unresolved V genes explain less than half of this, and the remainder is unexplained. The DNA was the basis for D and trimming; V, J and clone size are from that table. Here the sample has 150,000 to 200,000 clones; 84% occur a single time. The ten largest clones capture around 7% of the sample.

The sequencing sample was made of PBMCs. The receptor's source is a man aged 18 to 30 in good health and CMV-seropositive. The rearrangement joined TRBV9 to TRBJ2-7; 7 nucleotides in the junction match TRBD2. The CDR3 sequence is CASSNEGGPHYEQYF. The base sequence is TGTGCCAGCAGTAATGAGGGAGGGCCTCACTACGAGCAGTACTTC.